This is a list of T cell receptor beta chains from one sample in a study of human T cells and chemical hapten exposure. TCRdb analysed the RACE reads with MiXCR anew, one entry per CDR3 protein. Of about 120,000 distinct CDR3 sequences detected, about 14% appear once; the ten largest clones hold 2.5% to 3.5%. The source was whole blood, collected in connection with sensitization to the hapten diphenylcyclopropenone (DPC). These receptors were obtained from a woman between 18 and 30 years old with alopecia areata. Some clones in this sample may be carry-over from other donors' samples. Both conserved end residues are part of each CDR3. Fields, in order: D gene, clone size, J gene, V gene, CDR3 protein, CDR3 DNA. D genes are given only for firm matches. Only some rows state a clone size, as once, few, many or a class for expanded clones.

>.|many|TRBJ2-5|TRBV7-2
CASSLLGAQETQYF
TGTGCCAGCAGCTTGTTGGGTGCCCAAGAGACCCAGTACTTC
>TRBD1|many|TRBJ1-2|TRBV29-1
CSLRQGDGYTF
TGCAGCCTCCGACAGGGGGATGGCTACACCTTC
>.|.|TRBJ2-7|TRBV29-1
CSVVIYEQYF
TGCAGCGTTGTGATTTACGAGCAGTACTTC
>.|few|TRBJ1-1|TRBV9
CASSVVPQGNTEAFF
TGTGCCAGCAGCGTAGTTCCGCAGGGGAACACTGAAGCTTTCTTT
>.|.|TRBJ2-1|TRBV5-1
CASSIGGLRTPTEQFF
TGCGCCAGCAGCATTGGAGGGCTCCGGACTCCAACTGAGCAGTTCTTC
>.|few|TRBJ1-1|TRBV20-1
CSAVPRPFEAFF
TGCAGTGCTGTCCCTCGACCGTTTGAAGCTTTCTTT
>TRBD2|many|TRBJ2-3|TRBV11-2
CASSSRLADTQYF
TGTGCCAGCAGCTCCCGACTAGCCGATACGCAGTATTTT
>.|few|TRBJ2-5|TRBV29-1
CSVEYGEETQYF
TGCAGCGTTGAATACGGGGAAGAGACCCAGTACTTC
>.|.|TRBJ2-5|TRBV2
CASSQMDLYQETQYF
TGTGCCAGCAGTCAGATGGACCTGTACCAAGAGACCCAGTACTTC
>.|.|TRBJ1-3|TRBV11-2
CASSSGDNEGRGTIYF
TGTGCCAGCAGCTCCGGGGACAACGAGGGTCGGGGTACCATATATTTT
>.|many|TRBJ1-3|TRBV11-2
CASSRGGSGNTIYF
TGTGCCAGCAGCCGGGGTGGGTCTGGAAACACCATATATTTT
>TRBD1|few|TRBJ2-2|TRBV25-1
CASSNSLAGQGALNTGELFF
TGTGCCAGCAGTAATAGTCTTGCGGGACAGGGGGCTTTGAACACCGGGGAGCTGTTTTTT
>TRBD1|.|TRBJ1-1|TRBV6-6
CASSAITGVAEAFF
TGTGCCAGCAGTGCGATTACAGGGGTGGCTGAAGCTTTCTTT
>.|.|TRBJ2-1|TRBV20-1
CMASGATYNEQFF
TGCATGGCCTCGGGGGCGACGTACAATGAGCAGTTCTTC
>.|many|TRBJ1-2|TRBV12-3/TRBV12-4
CASSTGHNYGYTF
TGTGCCAGCAGTACCGGACACAACTATGGCTACACCTTC
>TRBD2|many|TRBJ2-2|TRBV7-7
CASSYETSGGPSNTGELFF
TGTGCCAGCAGCTACGAGACTAGCGGGGGCCCTTCAAACACCGGGGAGCTGTTTTTT
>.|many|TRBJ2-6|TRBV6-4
CASSDSRAVRTGANVLTF
TGTGCCAGCAGTGACTCTAGGGCAGTTCGGACTGGGGCCAACGTCCTGACTTTC
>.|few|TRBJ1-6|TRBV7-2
CASSLESSYNSPLHF
TGTGCCAGCAGCTTAGAAAGCTCCTATAATTCACCCCTCCACTTT
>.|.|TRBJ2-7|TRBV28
CASSLRGQVNYEQYF
TGTGCCAGCAGTTTAAGGGGACAAGTCAATTACGAGCAGTACTTC
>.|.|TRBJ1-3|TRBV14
CASSHGTGRGNTIYF
TGTGCCAGCAGCCACGGAACAGGGCGGGGAAACACCATATATTTT
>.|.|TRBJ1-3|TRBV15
CATSPRRSGNTIYF
TGTGCCACCAGCCCCCGACGTTCTGGAAACACCATATATTTT
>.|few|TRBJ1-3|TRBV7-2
CASSRPGAISGNTIYF
TGTGCCAGCAGCCGTCCAGGGGCTATCTCTGGAAACACCATATATTTT
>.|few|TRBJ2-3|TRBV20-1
CSATPSTDTQYF
TGCAGTGCTACCCCTTCCACGGATACGCAGTATTTT
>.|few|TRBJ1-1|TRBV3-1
CASSQDPGEAFF
TGTGCCAGCAGCCAAGATCCAGGAGAAGCTTTCTTT
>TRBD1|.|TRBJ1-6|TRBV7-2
CASSLSRDRPLIALHF
TGTGCCAGCAGCCTATCCCGGGACAGGCCACTGATAGCCCTCCACTTT
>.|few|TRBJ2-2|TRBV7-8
CASSLGAGARRTGELFF
TGTGCCAGCAGCTTAGGCGCGGGGGCCCGGCGCACCGGGGAGCTGTTTTTT
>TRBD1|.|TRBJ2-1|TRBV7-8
CASSSDRVTYNEQFF
TGTGCCAGCAGTTCGGACAGGGTGACCTACAATGAGCAGTTCTTC
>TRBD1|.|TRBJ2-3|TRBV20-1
CSASPDRGGNPDTQYF
TGCAGTGCTAGCCCCGACAGGGGGGGAAACCCAGATACGCAGTATTTT
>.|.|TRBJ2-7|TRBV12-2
CASRPRDDSYEQYF
TGTGCAAGTCGCCCCCGGGACGACTCCTACGAGCAGTACTTC
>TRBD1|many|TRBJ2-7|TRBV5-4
CASSRDRTYEQYF
TGTGCCAGCAGCCGGGACAGAACCTACGAGCAGTACTTC
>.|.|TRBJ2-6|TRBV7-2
CASSPQNSGANVLTF
TGTGCCAGCAGCCCTCAGAACTCTGGGGCCAACGTCCTGACTTTC
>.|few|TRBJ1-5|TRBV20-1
CSAEMGPGRAQHF
TGCAGTGCTGAGATGGGCCCCGGTCGAGCCCAGCATTTT
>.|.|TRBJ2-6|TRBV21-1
CASSKIKGLRFSGANVLTF
TGTGCCAGCAGCAAAATAAAGGGGCTACGGTTCTCTGGGGCCAACGTCCTGACTTTC
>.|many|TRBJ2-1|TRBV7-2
CASGSESYNEQFF
TGTGCCAGCGGTTCAGAGAGCTACAATGAGCAGTTCTTC
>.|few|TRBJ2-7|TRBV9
CASSAGGLNEQYF
TGTGCCAGCAGCGCCGGGGGGCTGAACGAGCAGTACTTC
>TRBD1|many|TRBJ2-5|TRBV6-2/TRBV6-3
CASSRGQPAQETQYF
TGTGCCAGCAGCAGGGGACAGCCCGCCCAAGAGACCCAGTACTTC
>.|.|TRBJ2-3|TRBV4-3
CASSQDDVGGRDTQYF
TGCGCCAGCAGCCAAGATGACGTGGGGGGTCGCGATACGCAGTATTTT
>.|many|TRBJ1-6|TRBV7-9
CASSLQVIDNSPLHF
TGTGCCAGCAGCTTACAGGTGATCGATAATTCACCCCTCCACTTT
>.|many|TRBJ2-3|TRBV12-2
CASRLDNSTDTQYF
TGTGCAAGTCGCTTAGACAATAGCACAGATACGCAGTATTTT
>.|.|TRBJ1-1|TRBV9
CASSQDYENTEAFF
TGTGCCAGCAGCCAAGACTATGAGAACACTGAAGCTTTCTTT
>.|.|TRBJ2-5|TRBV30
CASPTGKPEETQYF
TGTGCCTCACCCACGGGAAAGCCGGAGGAGACCCAGTACTTC
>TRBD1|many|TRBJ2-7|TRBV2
CASRAGTGSYEQYF
TGTGCCAGCAGAGCCGGGACAGGGAGTTACGAGCAGTACTTC
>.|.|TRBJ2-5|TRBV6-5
CASSYRGLETQYF
TGTGCCAGCAGTTACCGAGGGCTGGAGACCCAGTACTTC
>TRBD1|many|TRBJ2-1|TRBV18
CASSPDRWTYNEQFF
TGTGCCAGCTCACCGGACAGGTGGACCTACAATGAGCAGTTCTTC
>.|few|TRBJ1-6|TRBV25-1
CASSGTGRTGNSPLHF
TGTGCCAGCAGTGGTACAGGGAGGACGGGGAATTCACCCCTCCACTTT
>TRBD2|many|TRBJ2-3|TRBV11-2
CASRPGTSLSTDTQYF
TGTGCCAGCAGACCTGGGACTAGTCTAAGCACAGATACGCAGTATTTT
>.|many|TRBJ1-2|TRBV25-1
CASSVPGLNYGYTF
TGTGCCAGCAGTGTCCCGGGACTGAACTATGGCTACACCTTC
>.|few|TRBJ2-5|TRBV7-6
CASSHPRGAEYQETQYF
TGTGCCAGCAGCCATCCACGGGGGGCCGAGTACCAAGAGACCCAGTACTTC
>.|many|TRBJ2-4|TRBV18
CASSPTAKNIQYF
TGTGCCAGCTCACCAACTGCCAAAAACATTCAGTACTTC
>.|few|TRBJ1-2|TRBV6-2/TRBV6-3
CASSLRTYGYTF
TGTGCCAGCAGCCTGAGGACATATGGCTACACCTTC
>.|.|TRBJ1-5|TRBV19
CASSFRVGNQPQHF
TGTGCCAGTAGTTTCAGGGTTGGCAATCAGCCCCAGCATTTT
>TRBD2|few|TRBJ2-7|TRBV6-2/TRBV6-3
CASSYSGGKNEQYF
TGTGCCAGCAGTTACTCGGGGGGGAAGAACGAGCAGTACTTC
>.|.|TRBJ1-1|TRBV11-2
CASSLELVSEAFF
TGTGCCAGCAGCTTAGAGTTAGTGAGTGAAGCTTTCTTT
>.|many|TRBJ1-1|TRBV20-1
CSARVRLNTEAFF
TGCAGTGCTAGAGTCCGCCTCAACACTGAAGCTTTCTTT
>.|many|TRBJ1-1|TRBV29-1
CSVDENTEAFF
TGCAGCGTTGATGAGAACACTGAAGCTTTCTTT